These T cell receptor beta chains were read from a single sample in a study of shared clonotypes between healthy human individuals. Produced via immunoSEQ multiplex PCR; TCRdb's table is partial and in-frame only. The profile shows hundreds of thousands of clones, more than 95% of them singletons. Sample: naive CD8+ T cells sorted from blood. These receptors were obtained from a man younger than 40 in good health. The CDR3 runs from the conserved cysteine through the conserved F or W. Fields, in order: CDR3 DNA, CDR3 protein, V gene, clone size, D gene, J gene. A D gene is named only where the DNA matches it firmly. Expanded clones are given a class, and other clones once, few, many or no size at all.

CDR3 DNA: TGCAGCGTCCGGACAGGGACCACCTACGAGCAGTACTTC
CDR3 protein: CSVRTGTTYEQYF
V gene: TRBV29-1
clone size: once
D gene: TRBD1
J gene: TRBJ2-7

CDR3 DNA: TGCGCCAGCAGCTTAGCTGCTAGCGGGAGTACCGGGGAGCTGTTTTTT
CDR3 protein: CASSLAASGSTGELFF
V gene: TRBV5-1
clone size: NA
D gene: TRBD2
J gene: TRBJ2-2

CDR3 DNA: TGTGCCAGCAGTTCCTCTGTTCCCGGGGAGCTGTTTTTT
CDR3 protein: CASSSSVPGELFF
V gene: TRBV6-5
clone size: NA
D gene: NA
J gene: TRBJ2-2

CDR3 DNA: TGCGCCAGCAGCCAGACCGGACAGGGCACTGAAGCTTTCTTT
CDR3 protein: CASSQTGQGTEAFF
V gene: TRBV4-1
clone size: NA
D gene: TRBD1
J gene: TRBJ1-1

CDR3 DNA: TGTGCCAGCAGTTTGACATTCTGGACAGGGTACGAGCAGTACTTC
CDR3 protein: CASSLTFWTGYEQYF
V gene: TRBV6-5
clone size: NA
D gene: TRBD1
J gene: TRBJ2-7

CDR3 DNA: TGTGCCAGCAACGGCGGGATTGGCACAGATACGCAGTATTTT
CDR3 protein: CASNGGIGTDTQYF
V gene: TRBV9
clone size: NA
D gene: NA
J gene: TRBJ2-3

CDR3 DNA: TGTGCCAGCAGACGTGCCGGACTAGCGGACGATATTCGGACCCAGTACTTC
CDR3 protein: CASRRAGLADDIRTQYF
V gene: TRBV6-8
clone size: NA
D gene: TRBD2
J gene: TRBJ2-5

CDR3 DNA: TGTGCTAGCAGCTTAGGTGAGGACAGCGATGAGCAGTTCTTC
CDR3 protein: CASSLGEDSDEQFF
V gene: TRBV7-7
clone size: NA
D gene: NA
J gene: TRBJ2-1

CDR3 DNA: TGCGCCAGCAGTGACCCGAAGAAAGAGACCCAGTACTTC
CDR3 protein: CASSDPKKETQYF
V gene: TRBV10-1
clone size: NA
D gene: NA
J gene: TRBJ2-5

CDR3 DNA: TGCAGCGTCACCGACAATTACGAGCAGTACTTC
CDR3 protein: CSVTDNYEQYF
V gene: TRBV29-1
clone size: NA
D gene: NA
J gene: TRBJ2-7

CDR3 DNA: TGTGCCAGCAGCCCTGGGGGAGGGCGTCTAGAAGAGACCCAGTACTTC
CDR3 protein: CASSPGGGRLEETQYF
V gene: TRBV9
clone size: NA
D gene: TRBD2
J gene: TRBJ2-5

CDR3 DNA: TGTGCCAGCAGCCAAGAGGGGTACAATGAGCAGTTCTTC
CDR3 protein: CASSQEGYNEQFF
V gene: TRBV4-2
clone size: NA
D gene: NA
J gene: TRBJ2-1

CDR3 DNA: TGTGCTAGCAGCCCGTACCCTAGCGGGAGTGACGAGCAGTACTTC
CDR3 protein: CASSPYPSGSDEQYF
V gene: TRBV7-7
clone size: NA
D gene: TRBD2
J gene: TRBJ2-7

CDR3 DNA: TGCGCCAGCAGCCAAGACTATGATGGAGGGAGACACTCTGGGGCCAACGTCCTGACTTTC
CDR3 protein: CASSQDYDGGRHSGANVLTF
V gene: TRBV4-3
clone size: NA
D gene: NA
J gene: TRBJ2-6

CDR3 DNA: TGTGCCAGCAGTGCGGGGGTAGCCGGGGAGCTGTTTTTT
CDR3 protein: CASSAGVAGELFF
V gene: TRBV27
clone size: NA
D gene: TRBD2
J gene: TRBJ2-2

CDR3 DNA: TGTGCCACCGGAGGGCCTATGTATGAGCAGTTCTTC
CDR3 protein: CATGGPMYEQFF
V gene: TRBV2
clone size: NA
D gene: NA
J gene: TRBJ2-1

CDR3 DNA: TGTGCCAGCAGCCCAGGGGGAATTAACACTGAAGCTTTCTTT
CDR3 protein: CASSPGGINTEAFF
V gene: TRBV27
clone size: NA
D gene: TRBD1
J gene: TRBJ1-1